Listed below are T cell receptor beta chains from one sample, sequenced in a study of cytomegalovirus exposure and HLA in healthy donors. Generated by immunoSEQ multiplex PCR, the TCRdb table keeps only in-frame clones and is missing some. Here the sample spans about 180,000 clones, roughly four fifths being singletons. Sequenced sample: PBMCs. These receptors came from a man in his late teens or twenties in good health and CMV-seronegative. The CDR3 runs from the conserved cysteine through the conserved F or W.

TRBJ2-7	TRBV5-8	CASSKDIGSYEQYF
TRBJ1-1	TRBV19	CASSYPGGTEAFF
TRBJ2-5	TRBV28	CASNAAGARGETQYF
TRBJ2-5	TRBV4-1	CASSHSGSNQETQYF
TRBJ2-7	TRBV27	CASSTRDISYEQYF
TRBJ1-4	TRBV7-9	CASSSGTVTNEKLFF
TRBJ1-2	TRBV6-1	CASSDRRGGYGYTF
TRBJ2-2	TRBV9	CASSVGNGGANTGELFF
TRBJ1-1	TRBV14	CASSLRTGRNTEAFF
TRBJ2-3	TRBV10-1	CASSGTSTDTQYF
TRBJ1-1	TRBV5-1	CASSLQGARTEAFF
TRBJ2-2	TRBV18	CASSPQTRPGELFF
TRBJ2-5	TRBV2	CASSSQETQYF
TRBJ1-1	TRBV5-8	CASSLDSLNTEAFF
TRBJ2-1	TRBV7-9	CASSLSSGSNEQFF
TRBJ2-2	TRBV5-1	CASSAGQENGELFF
TRBJ1-6	TRBV7-3	CASSLGQGLSPLHF
TRBJ2-5	TRBV5-4	CASSSQGAGETQYF
TRBJ1-1	TRBV5-4	CASSRPQGGMTSEAFF
TRBJ2-3	TRBV9	CASSALAGGSADTQYF
TRBJ2-3	TRBV27	CASSRRTGKGTDTQYF
.	TRBV7-8	CASRSSHSSYEQYF
TRBJ1-6	TRBV11-3	CASSSGQGVHSPLHF
TRBJ2-4	TRBV28	CASSLWAGLTKNIQYF
TRBJ2-1	TRBV19	CASSITLQGAANEQFF
TRBJ2-7	TRBV6-5	CASSFDGTYEQYF
TRBJ1-1	TRBV28	CASSLGTHTEAFF
TRBJ1-6	TRBV27	CASSLAGMDYNSPLHF
TRBJ2-3	TRBV5-1	CASSLRTGTDTQYF
TRBJ1-3	TRBV9	CASRGREGNTIYF
TRBJ1-5	TRBV28	CAILGRRNQPQHF
TRBJ1-4	TRBV2	CASKERTGTNEKLFF
TRBJ2-1	TRBV6-5	CASGTGKNEQFF
TRBJ1-2	TRBV28	CASSWTGTYGYTF
TRBJ2-1	TRBV7-8	CASSLILGGPYNEQFF
TRBJ2-3	TRBV18	CASSPSADTQYF
TRBJ2-5	TRBV5-1	CASSITGGAETQYF